This passage covers 27 T cell receptor beta chains from one sample sequenced in a study of glioma-infiltrating T cells after dendritic cell vaccination. Time point meaning: after dendritic cell vaccination, including at tumor progression/relapse. Assay used: immunoSEQ multiplex PCR; TCRdb lists only in-frame clones, some missing. The sample contains 72,000 or so clones, around 87% of which appear only once. The sample in question was blood, obtained after dendritic cell vaccination. Receptors originate from a human donor with glioblastoma.

V gene TRBV7-6 combines with J gene TRBJ2-5, with D possibly TRBD1 on 6 matching bases. V dropped 2 bases and J dropped 1 base, with 14 bases sitting between them. From germline, CDR1 is SGHVS and CDR2 FNYEAQ. CDR3 length equals 16 residues. The CDR3 spells CASSLITRGRQETQYF. The CDR3 nucleotides read TGTGCCAGCAGCTTAATCACCAGGGGACGCCAAGAGACCCAGTACTTC.

The CDR3 region is CASNSPRQGSGYTF. CDR3 nucleotide sequence: TGTGCCAGTAACTCACCTCGACAGGGGTCCGGCTACACCTTC. This sequence joins TRBV19 and TRBJ1-2; TRBD1 agrees at 8 bases. The CDR3 covers 14 residues. Unmatched junction bases numbered 12, after V lost 7 bases and J lost 8 bases. The V gene's germline CDR1 is LNHDA and CDR2 SQIVND (reference sequence). The variable domain in full, with the rest retrieved from reference TRBV19 and TRBJ1-2, is DGGITQSPKYLFRKEGQNVTLSCEQNLNHDAMYWYRQDPGQGLRLIYYSQIVNDFQKGDIAEGYSVSREKKESFPLTVTSAQKNPTAFYLCASNSPRQGSGYTFGSGTRLTVV.

V usage is TRBV7-2 and J usage is TRBJ2-1; 11 bases agree with TRBD2. There are 17 residues in the CDR3. CDR1 is SGHTA and CDR2 is FQGNSA in the germline V gene. V lost 1 base to trimming and J lost 8 bases; unmatched junction nucleotides: 10. For the CDR3, the DNA is TGTGCCAGCAGCTTAGGACTAGCGGGACGATCCTTCCATGAGCAGTTCTTC. It specifies CASSLGLAGRSFHEQFF.

The V call is TRBV2, the J call TRBJ2-1, with 10 bases aligning to TRBD2. V shed 6 bases, J shed 4 bases, and the junction held 6 bases outside the gene matches. This CDR3 spans 15 amino acids. Germline V gives CDR1 SNHLY, CDR2 FYNNEI. The CDR3 sequence: CASRTGTSDYNEQFF. Here the CDR3 DNA reads TGTGCCAGCAGGACCGGGACTAGCGATTACAATGAGCAGTTCTTC.

V and J are TRBV5-1 and TRBJ2-5; D remains unclear. Germline CDR1 is SGHRS and CDR2 is YFSETQ. The CDR3 is 12 amino acids. The V gene lost 0 bases and the J gene lost 5 bases, with 5 bases spanning the gap. The CDR3 here is CASSLAGETQYF. CDR3 DNA: TGCGCCAGCAGCTTGGCCGGGGAGACCCAGTACTTC.

The gene calls are TRBV2 and TRBJ2-3; TRBD2 might be the D (5 bases). Germline V gene data show CDR1 as SNHLY and CDR2 as FYNNEI. V was clipped by 7 bases and J by 1 base, with 15 bases between them. The CDR3 spans 15 residues. In DNA, the CDR3 is TGTGCCAGCACTCCTCTGTCCGGGGGCACAGATACGCAGTATTTT. It is translated as CASTPLSGGTDTQYF.

This rearrangement joins TRBV5-1 to TRBJ2-1; 11 bases align to TRBD2. V lost 0 bases, J lost 8 bases, and 4 bases stayed unmatched. CDR1 SGHRS and CDR2 YFSETQ come from the germline V gene. The length of the CDR3 is 15 residues. CDR3 DNA sequence: TGCGCCAGCAGCTTGGTTACTAGCGGGAGCTATGAGCAGTTCTTC. Translating gives CASSLVTSGSYEQFF.

V and J are TRBV27 and TRBJ1-4; D uncertain. Germline V lookup: CDR1 MNHEY, CDR2 SMNVEV (reference sequence). V lost 0 bases, J lost 7 bases, and 15 bases lay in between. The CDR3 sequence is 16 residues long. The CDR3 spells CASSLSSSRIGEKLFF. In DNA, the CDR3 is TGTGCCAGCAGTTTATCATCGTCCAGGATAGGTGAAAAACTGTTTTTT.

This CDR3 reads CASSSALAGGLYEQYF. The CDR3 region has the DNA TGCGCCAGCAGCTCGGCGCTAGCGGGAGGGCTTTACGAGCAGTACTTC. V is TRBV5-1 and J is TRBJ2-7, with TRBD2 identical over 12 bases. V shed 3 bases, J shed 4 bases, and the junction held 8 bases outside the gene matches. Germline assignment: CDR1 SGHRS and CDR2 YFSETQ. CDR3 size: 16 residues.

The V and J genes are TRBV5-4 and TRBJ2-3; TRBD1 matches 9 bases. V gave up 4 bases and J gave up 1 base; unmatched junction bases: 1. This CDR3 region has 14 residues. The germline V gene has CDR1 SGHNT and CDR2 YYREEE (reference sequence). CDR3 protein: CASSRDRGTDTQYF. For the CDR3, the DNA is TGTGCCAGCAGCCGGGACAGGGGCACAGATACGCAGTATTTT.

In this sample, this clone turned up once. V usage is TRBV5-1 and J usage is TRBJ2-3; 7 bases fit TRBD1. Germline CDR1 reads SGHRS; CDR2 reads YFSETQ. The CDR3 extends over 14 amino acids. Trimming at V came to 8 bases and at J to 4 bases, leaving 10 bases not matched to a gene. In nucleotides, the CDR3 is TGCGCCAGTGGATTAGGACAGGCCCCAGATACGCAGTATTTT. It yields the protein CASGLGQAPDTQYF.

This rearrangement joins TRBV10-2 to TRBJ2-7, with 7 nucleotides matching TRBD1. CDR1 is WSHSY, CDR2 SAAADI, per germline. The junction had 2 bases not matched to a gene; V was cut back by 0 bases and J by 0 bases. CDR3 length equals 15 residues. The CDR3 DNA sequence: TGCGCCAGCAGTGAGTCGGCAGGGGGCTCCTACGAGCAGTACTTC. It specifies CASSESAGGSYEQYF.

V and J are TRBV7-2 and TRBJ1-1; 8 nucleotides line up with TRBD1. CDR3 size: 14 residues. The V gene's germline CDR1 is SGHTA and CDR2 FQGNSA. Losses at the gene ends were 5 bases for V and 4 bases for J; bases not matched to a gene: 6. The CDR3 region is CASSPHQGATEAFF. CDR3 in DNA: TGTGCCAGCAGCCCTCACCAGGGGGCCACTGAAGCTTTCTTT.

The chain couples TRBV18 to TRBJ2-7, with D perhaps matching TRBD2 (6 bases). The germline CDR1 and CDR2 sequences are KGHSH and LQKENI. Trimming left V 2 bases short and J 2 bases short, with 10 bases between. The CDR3 covers 14 residues. CDR3 in DNA: TGTGCCAGCTCACCAGGCGGGACGGCCTACGAGCAGTACTTC. It translates to CASSPGGTAYEQYF.

This clone showed up just once. The chain employs TRBV5-1 and TRBJ2-7; 7 bases are a match to TRBD2. Germline V gene lookup returns CDR1 SGHRS and CDR2 YFSETQ. The CDR3 is made up of 15 amino acids. J gave up 3 bases and V 0 bases, and 6 bases lay outside the gene matches. CDR3 residues: CASSLEPSGHYEQYF. The CDR3 bases are TGCGCCAGCAGCTTGGAGCCTAGCGGCCACTACGAGCAGTACTTC.

J is TRBJ1-2 and V is TRBV7-9; TRBD1 agrees at 8 bases. This CDR3 is built from 15 residues. Germline loops: CDR1 SEHNR, CDR2 FQNEAQ (reference sequence). After removal of 4 bases from V and 12 bases from J, the junction contained 16 bases not matched to a gene. The CDR3: CASSSNEGQGLSDTF. CDR3 in DNA: TGTGCCAGCAGCTCCAATGAAGGACAGGGTTTGTCGGACACCTTC. Full variable domain (remainder filled in from reference TRBV7-9 and TRBJ1-2): DTGVSQNPRHKITKRGQNVTFRCDPISEHNRLYWYRQTLGQGPEFLTYFQNEAQLEKSRLLSDRFSAERPKGSFSTLEIQRTEQGDSAMYLCASSSNEGQGLSDTFGSGTRLTVV.

For the CDR3, the DNA is TGTGCCAGCAGCTTATACCCTAGCGGAGCCTACGAGCAGTACTTC. The encoded protein is CASSLYPSGAYEQYF. This chain joins TRBV11-2 and TRBJ2-7, with TRBD2 identical over 7 bases. The CDR3 runs to 15 residues. Germline lookup yields CDR1 SGHAT and CDR2 FQNNGV. Losses at the gene ends were 2 bases for V and 2 bases for J; bases not matched to a gene: 6.

The rearrangement uses TRBV7-2 and TRBJ1-6; 8 nucleotides line up with TRBD1. This CDR3 is built from 15 residues. Germline CDR1 reads SGHTA; CDR2 reads FQGNSA. With V trimmed by 5 bases and J by 5 bases, 5 bases remained unmatched. CDR3 protein: CASSMGTGNNSPLHF. In nucleotides, the CDR3 is TGTGCCAGCAGCATGGGGACAGGAAATAATTCACCCCTCCACTTT. Filled out from reference TRBV7-2 and TRBJ1-6, the complete variable domain reads GAGVSQSPSNKVTEKGKDVELRCDPISGHTALYWYRQSLGQGLEFLIYFQGNSAPDKSGLPSDRFSAERTGGSVSTLTIQRTQQEDSAVYLCASSMGTGNNSPLHFGNGTRLTVT.

The rearrangement uses TRBV2 and TRBJ2-5; D possibly corresponds to TRBD1 (5 bases). Per the germline V gene, CDR1 is SNHLY and CDR2 is FYNNEI. This CDR3 contains 12 residues. Trimming took 7 bases from V and 1 from J, leaving 7 bases between them. The CDR3 region is CASTTVQETQYF. CDR3 nucleotides: TGTGCCAGCACGACAGTCCAAGAGACCCAGTACTTC.

A single count supports this clone. V gene TRBV5-4 combines with J gene TRBJ1-3; D unclear. The CDR3 is 15 residues long. Germline V gene data show CDR1 as SGHNT and CDR2 as YYREEE (reference sequence). Trimming shortened V by 0 bases and J by 2 bases, and 9 bases separated the two germline ends. CDR3 residues: CASSLASSPGNTIYF. The CDR3 region has the DNA TGTGCCAGCAGCTTGGCCTCGTCCCCTGGAAACACCATATATTTT.

The chain employs TRBV27 and TRBJ1-2; D uncertain. The CDR3 length is 16 residues. V gave up 6 bases and J gave up 8 bases, with 25 bases separating them. The germline CDR1 and CDR2 sequences are MNHEY and SMNVEV (reference sequence). The DNA for the CDR3 is TGTGCCAGCAGCCCTTCGCCTGGGCAGCCCACTTGGGGCTACACCTTC. Encoded protein: CASSPSPGQPTWGYTF.

This rearrangement joins TRBV5-1 to TRBJ1-1, with 12 bases that match TRBD1. Trimming at V came to 4 bases and at J to 5 bases, leaving 3 bases not matched to a gene. From germline, CDR1 is SGHRS and CDR2 YFSETQ. The CDR3 consists of 14 residues. CDR3 sequence: CASSVGQGATEAFF. CDR3 coding DNA: TGCGCCAGCAGCGTGGGACAGGGGGCAACTGAAGCTTTCTTT.

This clone occurred once. The chain has TRBV6-5 and TRBJ2-7; 14 bases match TRBD2. V trimming: 4 bases; J trimming: 6 bases; junction bases outside the gene matches: 5. The CDR3 totals 15 residues. From germline, CDR1 is MNHEY and CDR2 SVGAGI. In DNA form, the CDR3 reads TGTGCCAGCAGTTGGGGACTAGCGGGAGTGATCGAGCAGTACTTC. Its translation: CASSWGLAGVIEQYF.

J is TRBJ2-1 and V is TRBV6-5; no firm D call. CDR1 MNHEY and CDR2 SVGAGI come from the germline V gene. The CDR3 contains 13 residues. V was pared by 5 bases and J by 7 bases, with 12 bases between. The CDR3 sequence: CASSERNGNEQFF. The CDR3 DNA is TGTGCCAGCAGTGAGCGTAACGGAAATGAGCAGTTCTTC.

This chain connects TRBV6-9 to TRBJ2-1; TRBD1 aligns across 7 bases. Losses at the gene ends were 8 bases for V and 1 base for J; bases not matched to a gene: 8. In germline, CDR1 is MNHGY, CDR2 SVAAGI. CDR3 length equals 15 residues. The CDR3 nucleotides read TGTGCCAGCGATCCCACAGGGGCATCCTACAATGAGCAGTTCTTC. It yields the protein CASDPTGASYNEQFF.

The rearrangement joins TRBV7-2 to TRBJ2-1; 16 nucleotides line up with TRBD2. The CDR3 covers 18 residues. Per the germline V gene, CDR1 is SGHTA and CDR2 is FQGNSA. Unmatched junction bases numbered 8, after V lost 2 bases and J lost 7 bases. In DNA form, the CDR3 reads TGTGCCAGCAGCTTAATGGTTGGGACTAGCGGGAGGGGGAATGAGCAGTTCTTC. Its translation is CASSLMVGTSGRGNEQFF.

The rearrangement uses TRBV7-9 and TRBJ2-3; TRBD2 agrees at 13 bases. This CDR3 is built from 17 residues. The V segment lost 0 bases and the J segment 2 bases; nucleotides outside the gene matches: 2. Germline lookup yields CDR1 SEHNR and CDR2 FQNEAQ (reference sequence). The CDR3 loop is CASSLAGLAGNTDTQYF. As DNA, the CDR3 is TGTGCCAGCAGCTTAGCGGGACTAGCGGGGAACACAGATACGCAGTATTTT.